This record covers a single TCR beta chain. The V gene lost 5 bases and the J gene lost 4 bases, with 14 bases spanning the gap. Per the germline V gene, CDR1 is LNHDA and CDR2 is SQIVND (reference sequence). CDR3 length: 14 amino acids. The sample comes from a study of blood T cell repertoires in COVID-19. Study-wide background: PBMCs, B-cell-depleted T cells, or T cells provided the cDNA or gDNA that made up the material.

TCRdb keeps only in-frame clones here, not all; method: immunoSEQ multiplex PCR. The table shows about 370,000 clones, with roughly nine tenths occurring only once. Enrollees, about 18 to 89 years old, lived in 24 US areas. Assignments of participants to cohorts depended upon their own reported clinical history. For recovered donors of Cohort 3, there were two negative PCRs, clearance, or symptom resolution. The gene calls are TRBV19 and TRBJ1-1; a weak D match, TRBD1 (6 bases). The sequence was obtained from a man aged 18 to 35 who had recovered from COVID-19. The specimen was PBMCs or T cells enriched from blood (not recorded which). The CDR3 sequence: CASSGGVVSTEAFF. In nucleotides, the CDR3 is TGTGCCAGTAGTGGGGGCGTTGTGAGCACTGAAGCTTTCTTT.